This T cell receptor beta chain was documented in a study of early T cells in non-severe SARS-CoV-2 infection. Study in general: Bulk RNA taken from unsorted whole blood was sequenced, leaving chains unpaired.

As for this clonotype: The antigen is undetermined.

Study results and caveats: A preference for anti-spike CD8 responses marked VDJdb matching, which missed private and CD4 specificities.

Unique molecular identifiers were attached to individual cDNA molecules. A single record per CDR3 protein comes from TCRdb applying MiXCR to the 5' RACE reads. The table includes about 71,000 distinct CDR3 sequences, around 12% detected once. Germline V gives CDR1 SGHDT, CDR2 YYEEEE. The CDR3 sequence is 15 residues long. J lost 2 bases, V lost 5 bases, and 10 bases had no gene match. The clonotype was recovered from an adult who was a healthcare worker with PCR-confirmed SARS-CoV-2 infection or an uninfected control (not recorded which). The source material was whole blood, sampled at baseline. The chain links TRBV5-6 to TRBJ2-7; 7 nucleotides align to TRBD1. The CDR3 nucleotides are TGTGCCAGCAGTTTAGACCCTACAGGGGCCTACGAGCAGTACTTC. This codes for CASSLDPTGAYEQYF.